The 13 T cell receptor beta chains listed next were all sequenced from one sample in a study of blood T cells in healthy people across ages. The authors ran a second PCR of 7 to 11 cycles using a sample-barcoded 5' primer and a J-beta primer mix. TCRdb used MiXCR to reprocess the 5' RACE reads, holding one entry per CDR3 protein. The sample lists roughly 800,000 distinct CDR3 sequences, roughly 50% seen once, with around 20% in the top ten. Source material: blood. The receptors shown here come from a man aged 25-40 years in good health.

The V call is TRBV3-1, the J call TRBJ2-5; D possibly corresponds to TRBD1 (6 bases). Germline loops: CDR1 LGHDT, CDR2 YNNKEL (reference sequence). Trimming removed 2 bases from V and 1 base from J, with 11 bases in between. The CDR3 contains 15 residues. The CDR3 DNA reads as TGTGCCAGCAGCCAACGAGGGGGTATCCAAGAGACCCAGTACTTC. It encodes CASSQRGGIQETQYF.

The rearrangement joins TRBV12-5 to TRBJ2-5; TRBD2 aligns across 7 bases. Germline V CDR1 and CDR2: LGHNT, FRNRAP. CDR3 length: 13 amino acids. J was trimmed by 5 bases and V by 9 bases; bases with no gene match: 9. CDR3 amino acids: CASSRGMGETQYF. Here the CDR3 DNA reads TGTGCTAGCTCGCGGGGGATGGGGGAGACCCAGTACTTC.

V and J are TRBV27 and TRBJ1-1, with TRBD1 identical over 7 bases. This CDR3 contains 14 residues. The germline gives CDR1 MNHEY, CDR2 SMNVEV (reference sequence). The junction had 9 bases not matched to a gene; V was cut back by 7 bases and J by 4 bases. The CDR3 coding sequence is TGTGCCAGCATCCCCCGGGCAGGGGGCACTGAAGCTTTCTTT. Protein sequence: CASIPRAGGTEAFF.

A remark on this clonotype: Since a much larger clone is just one base distant, this may be a read error. This rearrangement joins TRBV5-6 to TRBJ2-7; the D gene is possibly TRBD1 (6 bases). CDR3 size: 14 residues. The V end lost 0 bases, the J end lost 0 bases, and 7 bases lay between the germline ends. CDR1 and CDR2 from the germline V gene are SGHDT and YYEEEE. In DNA, the CDR3 is TGTGCCAGCAGCTTGGTGGACAGCTCCTACGAGCAGTACTTC. This codes for CASSLVDSSYEQYF.

The CDR3 sequence is CASSYNPGGDYNEQFF. The CDR3 DNA reads as TGTGCCAGCAGCTACAACCCGGGGGGGGACTACAATGAGCAGTTCTTC. The V gene is TRBV5-5, the J gene TRBJ2-1, with 8 bases fitting TRBD2. V dropped 3 bases and J dropped 3; count of bases not matched to a gene: 8. There are 16 residues in the CDR3. CDR1 is SGHKS and CDR2 is YYEKEE in the germline V gene (reference sequence).

The chain recombines TRBV20-1 with TRBJ2-7; 7 bases fit TRBD2. The better agreement between TRBJ2-5 and the DNA end casts doubt on the J call. The CDR3 is made up of 15 amino acids. The germline V gene encodes CDR1 DFQATT and CDR2 SNEGSKA (reference sequence). As DNA, the CDR3 is TGCAGTGCTAGCAGGGTTCGCGCGGGAGTCGAGACCCAGTACTTC. Translation gives CSASRVRAGVETQYF.

This clonotype was seen just once. This chain joins TRBV7-9 and TRBJ2-1, with 10 positions matching TRBD2. The CDR3 extends over 13 amino acids. Germline CDR1 SEHNR, CDR2 FQNEAQ (reference sequence). The trim removed 4 bases at V and 14 bases at J, leaving 8 bases unmatched. The CDR3 region has the DNA TGTGCCAGCAGCTCACAAAGCGGGACTAGCGAGTTCTTC. Translated, it gives CASSSQSGTSEFF.

V is TRBV28 and J is TRBJ2-7, with D possibly matching TRBD1 (5 bases). This CDR3 is 12 amino acids long. Trimming took off 4 bases at V and 5 bases at J, with 9 bases between the two ends. CDR1 and CDR2 from the germline V gene are MDHEN and SYDVKM. DNA of the CDR3: TGTGCCAGCAGTTATCAGGGCGACGAGCAGTACTTC. Protein product: CASSYQGDEQYF.

The rearrangement uses TRBV4-1 and TRBJ2-3, with 10 bases that match TRBD2. Unmatched junction bases numbered 6, after V lost 3 bases and J lost 6 bases. CDR1 MGHRA and CDR2 YSYEKL come from the germline V gene. The CDR3 extends over 15 amino acids. Here the CDR3 DNA reads TGCGCCAGCAGCCAGAGAGCGGGAGGGAGTGATACGCAGTATTTT. Amino acid sequence: CASSQRAGGSDTQYF.

The chain recombines TRBV12-3 or TRBV12-4 with TRBJ2-1, with D tentatively TRBD1 or TRBD2 (5 bases each). CDR3 length: 14 amino acids. Trimming cost V 3 bases and J 13 bases, with 19 bases left between them. The CDR3 region is CASSFAGKEETQFF. The CDR3, as DNA: TGTGCCAGCAGTTTTGCAGGGAAGGAGGAGACCCAGTTCTTC.

The chain recombines TRBV4-3 with TRBJ2-5; TRBD1 or TRBD2 may be the D gene (5 bases each). This CDR3 is built from 14 residues. Trimming cost V 4 bases and J 4 bases, with 13 bases left between them. Germline assignment: CDR1 LGHNA and CDR2 YSLEER. CDR3 amino acids: CASSPKGPGETQYF. The CDR3 DNA follows: TGCGCCAGCAGCCCCAAGGGACCTGGAGAGACCCAGTACTTC.

The CDR3 sequence is CSVAAPGFQYF. DNA for the CDR3: TGCAGCGTTGCTGCGCCTGGATTTCAGTACTTC. The gene calls are TRBV29-1 and TRBJ2-7; D is uncertain. Looked up from germline, CDR1 is SQVTM and CDR2 is ANQGSEA. The V gene lost 4 bases and the J gene lost 10 bases, with 14 bases spanning the gap. The CDR3 contains 11 residues.

Only one count was recorded for this clonotype. CDR3 in amino acids: CASSQETWGYYEQYF. The CDR3 coding sequence is TGTGCCAGCAGCCAAGAAACCTGGGGGTACTACGAGCAGTACTTC. V and J are TRBV4-2 and TRBJ2-7; D possibly matches TRBD1 or TRBD2 (5 bases each). Germline-derived CDR1 and CDR2 are LGHNA and YNFKEQ. The CDR3 consists of 15 residues. V was pared by 0 bases and J by 3 bases, with 12 bases between.